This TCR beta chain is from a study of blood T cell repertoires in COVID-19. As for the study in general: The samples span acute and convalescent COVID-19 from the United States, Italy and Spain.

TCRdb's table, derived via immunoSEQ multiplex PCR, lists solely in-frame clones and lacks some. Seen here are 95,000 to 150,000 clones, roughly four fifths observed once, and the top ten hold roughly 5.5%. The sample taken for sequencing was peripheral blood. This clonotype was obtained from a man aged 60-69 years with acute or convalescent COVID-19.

The CDR3 reads CASSPGQGNYGYTF. The CDR3 nucleotides are TGCGCCAGCAGCCCCGGACAGGGGAACTATGGCTACACCTTC. The chain uses TRBV5-1 and TRBJ1-2, with TRBD1 matching 9 bases. This CDR3 comprises 14 residues. Germline CDR1 SGHRS, CDR2 YFSETQ. The ends lost 4 bases at V and 2 bases at J; junction bases unmatched: 3. Together with reference TRBV5-1 and TRBJ1-2, the CDR3 gives the full variable domain: KAGVTQTPRYLIKTRGQQVTLSCSPISGHRSVSWYQQTPGQGLQFLFEYFSETQRNKGNFPGRFSGRQFSNSRSEMNVSTLELGDSALYLCASSPGQGNYGYTFGSGTRLTVV.